The 30 T cell receptor beta chains below come from one sample, sequenced in a study of control samples from healthy donors and cancer patients. Produced via immunoSEQ multiplex PCR; TCRdb's table is partial and in-frame only. This sample has about 160,000 clones, with about 94% found just once. The sample consisted of blood. The source of these receptors is a woman aged 40 to 50 in good health.

The chain recombines TRBV19 with TRBJ1-1; a possible D gene is TRBD1 (5 bases). Between the trimmed V and J ends, which lost 3 bases and 4 bases, there was a span of 12 bases. The CDR3 is 14 residues long. CDR1 and CDR2 from the germline V gene are LNHDA and SQIVND (reference sequence). The CDR3 DNA follows: TGTGCCAGTAGTATCGGAGGGGTATCCACTGAAGCTTTCTTT. Translating it yields CASSIGGVSTEAFF.

This clone was recorded once. This sequence joins TRBV5-1 and TRBJ2-2, with D perhaps assigned TRBD1 or TRBD2 (5 bases each). The germline CDR1 and CDR2 sequences are SGHRS and YFSETQ. The CDR3 runs to 16 residues. V lost 0 bases and J 6 bases, leaving 15 bases between the germline ends. The CDR3 sequence: CASSLVGTHKSGELFF. In DNA form, the CDR3 reads TGCGCCAGCAGCTTGGTCGGGACCCATAAGTCCGGGGAGCTGTTTTTT.

V usage is TRBV6-6 and J usage is TRBJ2-2; D gene unclear. V lost 5 bases and J 6 bases, leaving 10 bases between the germline ends. Germline values: CDR1 MNHNY, CDR2 SVGAGI (reference sequence). This CDR3 has 13 amino acids. CDR3 amino acids: CASSNPPAGELFF. The CDR3 nucleotides read TGTGCCAGCAGTAACCCCCCGGCCGGGGAGCTGTTTTTT.

CDR3 nucleotide sequence: TGTGCCAGCGGGGGAAATCAGCCCCAGCATTTT. This sequence encodes CASGGNQPQHF. The genes are TRBV7-9 and TRBJ1-5, with a tentative D call TRBD1 (5 bases). The CDR3 loop spans 11 amino acids. CDR1 SEHNR and CDR2 FQNEAQ come from the germline V gene (reference sequence). Trimming left V 8 bases short and J 4 bases short, with 6 bases between.

This clone was counted a single time. The chain couples TRBV3-1 (or the pseudogene TRBV3-2) to TRBJ1-6, with D perhaps matching TRBD1 (6 bases). This CDR3 has 17 residues. The V end lost 4 bases, the J end lost 3 bases, and 16 bases lay between the germline ends. Germline loops: CDR1 LGHDT, CDR2 YNNKEL (reference sequence). As DNA, the CDR3 is TGTGCCAGCAGCCGAGACTGGACAGCGAACTATAATTCACCCCTCCACTTT. Protein: CASSRDWTANYNSPLHF.

This chain joins TRBV7-9 and TRBJ1-6; D might be TRBD1 (5 bases). The germline V and J ends were trimmed by 1 base and 13 bases, with 17 bases remaining between them. The CDR3 runs 15 residues. Germline lookup yields CDR1 SEHNR and CDR2 FQNEAQ (reference sequence). The CDR3 nucleotides are TGTGCCAGCAGCTTAGGTGGGGTTCAGGGAACGCCCCTCCACTTT. Its translation: CASSLGGVQGTPLHF.

Only one count was recorded for this clone. The V call is TRBV5-1, the J call TRBJ1-1; D is uncertain. Germline V gene data show CDR1 as SGHRS and CDR2 as YFSETQ. The CDR3 spans 12 residues. Deletions cut 0 bases from V and 4 bases from J, with 4 bases between. The CDR3, as DNA: TGCGCCAGCAGCTTGGGCGTCACTGAAGCTTTCTTT. This codes for CASSLGVTEAFF.

The V gene is TRBV5-1, the J gene TRBJ2-7, with 8 bases lining up with TRBD1. J lost 3 bases, V lost 3 bases, and 8 bases had no gene match. This CDR3 has 15 residues. CDR1 and CDR2 (germline): SGHRS, YFSETQ. CDR3 DNA sequence: TGCGCCAGCAGCTGGACGGCAGGGGGCGTCTACGAGCAGTACTTC. Its protein is CASSWTAGGVYEQYF.

J is TRBJ2-2 and V is TRBV7-2, with 10 bases fitting TRBD2. V was pared by 3 bases and J by 5 bases, with 3 bases of the junction left unmatched. In germline, CDR1 is SGHTA, CDR2 FQGNSA. There are 15 residues in the CDR3. The DNA for the CDR3 is TGTGCCAGCAGCTTTTCTAGCGGGAGTACCGGGGAGCTGTTTTTT. It codes for CASSFSSGSTGELFF.

This rearrangement joins TRBV15 to TRBJ2-7; no definite D call. CDR3 length: 12 residues. The V and J ends lost 8 bases and 3 bases respectively, with 11 bases between them. Germline loops: CDR1 LNHNV, CDR2 YYDKDF (reference sequence). Here the CDR3 reads CATSSLGYEQYF. The DNA for the CDR3 is TGTGCCACCTCCTCCCTCGGCTACGAGCAGTACTTC.

The chain combines TRBV5-5 with TRBJ1-1, with TRBD1 as a possible D gene (5 bases). The CDR3 is 19 residues long. Trimming left V 0 bases short and J 0 bases short, with 21 bases between. Looked up from germline, CDR1 is SGHKS and CDR2 is YYEKEE (reference sequence). CDR3 region: CASSLAGQQVGAVNTEAFF. In nucleotides, the CDR3 is TGTGCCAGCAGCTTGGCGGGTCAACAAGTCGGGGCGGTGAACACTGAAGCTTTCTTT.

The CDR3: CASSLQGTQPQHF. Written as DNA, the CDR3 is TGTGCCAGCAGCCTACAGGGGACTCAGCCCCAGCATTTT. The gene calls are TRBV6-2 or TRBV6-3 and TRBJ1-5; 7 bases match TRBD1. V was pared by 6 bases and J by 6 bases, with 5 bases of the junction left unmatched. CDR3 size: 13 residues. Germline loops: CDR1 MNHEY, CDR2 SVGEGT.

The chain is built from TRBV9 and TRBJ1-3, with a possible D match to TRBD1 (6 bases). The CDR3 has 17 amino acids. The ends were cut back, 0 bases at V and 0 bases at J, with 13 bases in the middle. Germline CDR1 is SGDLS and CDR2 is YYNGEE. The chain's CDR3 is CASSVGGHPLSGNTIYF. CDR3 in DNA: TGTGCCAGCAGCGTAGGGGGACACCCGCTCTCTGGAAACACCATATATTTT.

The J gene is TRBJ2-2, the V gene TRBV6-2 or TRBV6-3; 8 bases align to TRBD2. The germline V gene encodes CDR1 MNHEY and CDR2 SVGEGT. The CDR3 length is 17 residues. V lost 2 bases to trimming and J lost 7 bases; unmatched junction nucleotides: 12. The CDR3 loop is CASSYGWREVISGELFF. The DNA of the CDR3 is TGTGCCAGCAGTTACGGCTGGCGGGAGGTAATCAGCGGGGAGCTGTTTTTT.

The chain employs TRBV11-1 and TRBJ1-6; 7 bases map to TRBD1. In germline, CDR1 is SGHAT, CDR2 FQDESV (reference sequence). CDR3 length: 16 residues. J gave up 9 bases and V 3 bases, and 11 bases lay outside the gene matches. CDR3 bases: TGTGCCAGCAGCTTCCGGGACAGATATCTTGGTTCACCCCTCCACTTT. Its protein is CASSFRDRYLGSPLHF.

Details on this clone: At one end the junction does not follow the germline gene, possibly because of a read error. The rearrangement joins TRBV4-1 to TRBJ1-1, with TRBD1 matching 11 bases. Germline V lookup: CDR1 MGHRA, CDR2 YSYEKL. This CDR3 spans 17 amino acids. Here the CDR3 reads CASTQTGTGGRNTEAFF. CDR3 DNA sequence: TGCGCCAGCACCCAAACCGGGACAGGGGGTAGGAACACTGAAGCTTTCTTT.

The chain couples TRBV7-8 to TRBJ1-1; D uncertain. The germline V gene encodes CDR1 SGHVS and CDR2 FQNEAQ. Trimming stripped 2 bases from V and 4 bases from J, with 8 bases between. The CDR3 is made up of 13 amino acids. The CDR3: CASSLSESTEAFF. CDR3 DNA: TGTGCCAGCAGCTTATCTGAAAGCACTGAAGCTTTCTTT.

V gene TRBV5-1 combines with J gene TRBJ2-3; 9 bases map to TRBD1. CDR3 length equals 14 residues. CDR1 is SGHRS, CDR2 YFSETQ, per germline. V gave up 4 bases and J gave up 6 bases; unmatched junction bases: 6. CDR3: CASSRDRARDTQYF. CDR3 in DNA: TGCGCCAGCAGCCGGGACAGGGCTAGGGATACGCAGTATTTT.

The chain carries TRBV5-1 and TRBJ2-1; 10 positions agree with TRBD2. The CDR3 totals 16 residues. The ends lost 2 bases at V and 3 bases at J; junction bases unmatched: 5. Germline V lookup: CDR1 SGHRS, CDR2 YFSETQ. The CDR3, as DNA: TGCGCCAGCAGCTTCGGGACTAGCGCTATCTACAATGAGCAGTTCTTC. Its translation: CASSFGTSAIYNEQFF.

This clone turned up a few times. The V gene is TRBV7-8, the J gene TRBJ2-1, with TRBD2 matching over 10 bases. Unmatched junction bases numbered 13, after V lost 8 bases and J lost 3 bases. CDR1 is SGHVS and CDR2 is FQNEAQ in the germline V gene. The CDR3 has 17 residues. The CDR3 sequence is CASRSGGAVSLYNEQFF. CDR3 nucleotide sequence: TGTGCCAGCCGCAGCGGGGGGGCCGTAAGTCTCTACAATGAGCAGTTCTTC.

The chain couples TRBV6-5 to TRBJ1-2, with 7 positions matching TRBD1. The germline CDR1 and CDR2 sequences are MNHEY and SVGAGI. This CDR3 contains 12 residues. The V gene end was trimmed by 8 bases and the J gene end by 8 bases; junction bases not matched to a gene: 8. The CDR3 sequence: CASRTGEEGYTF. Written as DNA, the CDR3 is TGTGCCAGCCGGACAGGCGAGGAAGGCTACACCTTC.

V and J are TRBV6-2 or TRBV6-3 and TRBJ1-6; D not resolved. This CDR3 has 15 residues. The V gene lost 6 bases and the J gene lost 6 bases, with 15 bases spanning the gap. Germline V lookup: CDR1 MNHEY, CDR2 SVGEGT. This chain's CDR3 is CASSPIRGVNSPLHF. CDR3 bases: TGTGCCAGCAGCCCGATCCGTGGGGTTAATTCACCCCTCCACTTT.

This clone was counted a single time. The chain recombines TRBV6-5 with TRBJ2-5, with 11 nucleotides matching TRBD2. Germline lookup yields CDR1 MNHEY and CDR2 SVGAGI. There are 14 residues in the CDR3. V was clipped by 4 bases and J by 4 bases; unmatched bases: 2. The CDR3 coding sequence is TGTGCCAGCAGTTCCGGACTAGCGGGAGAGACCCAGTACTTC. Amino acid sequence: CASSSGLAGETQYF.

V is TRBV19 and J is TRBJ1-2, with D tentatively TRBD1 (5 bases). The CDR3 has 14 residues. The germline gives CDR1 LNHDA, CDR2 SQIVND (reference sequence). Trimming took 7 bases from V and 4 from J, leaving 16 bases between them. The CDR3 bases are TGTGCCAGTATCACCAGGGCCCCTGGCTATGGCTACACCTTC. Protein sequence: CASITRAPGYGYTF.

V and J are TRBV9 and TRBJ2-2; 7 positions match TRBD1. V was pared by 0 bases and J by 5 bases, with 4 bases of the junction left unmatched. CDR1 and CDR2 from the germline V gene are SGDLS and YYNGEE. The CDR3 sequence is 15 residues long. This chain's CDR3 is CASSVGQGRTGELFF. In DNA, the CDR3 is TGTGCCAGCAGCGTAGGACAGGGAAGGACCGGGGAGCTGTTTTTT.

The chain combines TRBV7-2 with TRBJ1-1, with TRBD1 matching over 7 bases. CDR1 and CDR2 (germline): SGHTA, FQGNSA. This CDR3 is built from 16 residues. J gave up 6 bases and V 3 bases, and 13 bases lay outside the gene matches. DNA for the CDR3: TGTGCCAGCAGCTTCAGGCCGACAGGGTTCAGGGCTGAAGCTTTCTTT. Amino acid sequence: CASSFRPTGFRAEAFF. The full variable domain, its missing parts supplied by reference TRBV7-2 and TRBJ1-1, is GAGVSQSPSNKVTEKGKDVELRCDPISGHTALYWYRQSLGQGLEFLIYFQGNSAPDKSGLPSDRFSAERTGGSVSTLTIQRTQQEDSAVYLCASSFRPTGFRAEAFFGQGTRLTVV.

This sequence joins TRBV7-9 and TRBJ1-2; D not resolved. The germline V gene has CDR1 SEHNR and CDR2 FQNEAQ (reference sequence). The CDR3 runs 13 residues. Deletions cut 1 base from V and 5 bases from J, with 8 bases between. The CDR3 protein is CASSLGAEYGYTF. CDR3 bases: TGTGCCAGCAGCTTAGGGGCCGAGTATGGCTACACCTTC. Full variable domain (remainder filled in from reference TRBV7-9 and TRBJ1-2): DTGVSQNPRHKITKRGQNVTFRCDPISEHNRLYWYRQTLGQGPEFLTYFQNEAQLEKSRLLSDRFSAERPKGSFSTLEIQRTEQGDSAMYLCASSLGAEYGYTFGSGTRLTVV.

The chain employs TRBV4-2 and TRBJ2-3; 8 bases are a match to TRBD2. Trimming took 3 bases from V and 2 from J; bases not matched to a gene: 16. Germline lookup yields CDR1 LGHNA and CDR2 YNFKEQ. The CDR3 extends over 19 amino acids. CDR3 DNA sequence: TGTGCCAGCAGCCAGGGCCCGGGGGGGGGCGTTTTTCTCACAGATACGCAGTATTTT. As protein: CASSQGPGGGVFLTDTQYF.

The chain combines TRBV4-3 with TRBJ2-3; D is perhaps TRBD2 (6 bases). This CDR3 has 17 amino acids. Trimming stripped 4 bases from V and 6 bases from J, with 23 bases between. Germline loops: CDR1 LGHNA, CDR2 YSLEER. The CDR3 is CASSLNPGRDGSDTQYF. In DNA, the CDR3 is TGCGCCAGCAGCCTCAACCCCGGGCGGGACGGCTCGGATACGCAGTATTTT.

This sequence joins TRBV2 and TRBJ1-5, with TRBD1 identical over 12 bases. V lost 11 bases to trimming and J lost 1 base; unmatched junction nucleotides: 6. From germline, CDR1 is SNHLY and CDR2 FYNNEI. The CDR3 spans 15 residues. The DNA of the CDR3 is TGTGCCTGCTGGGACAGGGGGCTGAGCAATCAGCCCCAGCATTTT. Translation: CACWDRGLSNQPQHF.